This record covers a single T cell receptor beta chain. Germline V gene data show CDR1 as SQVTM and CDR2 as ANQGSEA. The CDR3 has 11 amino acids. Trimming pared 3 bases from V and 4 bases from J, leaving 4 bases between. This record comes from a study of control samples from healthy donors and cancer patients. Only in-frame clones appear in the TCRdb table, and some are missing; sequencing was by immunoSEQ multiplex PCR. The table records tens of thousands of clones, roughly four fifths of them present only once. The chain recombines TRBV29-1 with TRBJ1-3; D remains unclear. The sequenced material came from blood. This clonotype originated in a woman aged 55-70 years in good health. The CDR3 nucleotides are TGCAGCGTTGAGGTCGGAAACACCATATATTTT. Translating it yields CSVEVGNTIYF.